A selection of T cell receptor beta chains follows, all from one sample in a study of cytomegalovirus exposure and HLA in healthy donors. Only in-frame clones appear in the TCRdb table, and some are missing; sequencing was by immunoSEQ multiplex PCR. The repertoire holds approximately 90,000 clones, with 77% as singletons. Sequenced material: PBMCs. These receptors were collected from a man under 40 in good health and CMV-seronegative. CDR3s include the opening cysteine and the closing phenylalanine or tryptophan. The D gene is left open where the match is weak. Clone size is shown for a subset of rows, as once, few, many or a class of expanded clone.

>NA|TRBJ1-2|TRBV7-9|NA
CASSLAGQYGYTF
TGTGCCAGCAGCTTAGCAGGACAGTATGGCTACACCTTC
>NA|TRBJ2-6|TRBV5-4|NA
CASSVGSSGANVLTF
TGTGCCAGCAGCGTGGGCAGCTCTGGGGCCAACGTCCTGACTTTC
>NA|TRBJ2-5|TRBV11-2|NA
CASSDATSVETQYF
TGTGCCAGCAGCGACGCGACTAGTGTGGAGACCCAGTACTTC
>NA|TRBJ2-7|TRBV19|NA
CASSGPWGTGTYEQYF
TGTGCCAGTAGTGGACCCTGGGGCACGGGTACCTACGAGCAGTACTTC
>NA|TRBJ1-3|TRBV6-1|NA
CASSALGQNSGNTIYF
TGTGCCAGCAGTGCCCTTGGACAGAACTCTGGAAACACCATATATTTT
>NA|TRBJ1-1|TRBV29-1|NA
CSGIGGGDDMNTEAFF
TGCAGCGGAATAGGGGGAGGGGACGACATGAACACTGAAGCTTTCTTT
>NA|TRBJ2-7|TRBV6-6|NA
CASSLDRHYEQYF
TGTGCCAGCAGTTTGGACAGACACTACGAGCAGTACTTC
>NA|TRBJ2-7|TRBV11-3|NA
CASSLGGSSYEQYF
TGTGCCAGCAGCTTAGGAGGGAGCTCCTACGAGCAGTACTTC
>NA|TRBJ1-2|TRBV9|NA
CASSVTGAGAANYGYTF
TGTGCCAGCAGCGTAACCGGGGCAGGGGCGGCTAACTATGGCTACACCTTC
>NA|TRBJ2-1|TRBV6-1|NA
CAGSTAMALGEQFF
TGTGCCGGATCGACAGCGATGGCCTTGGGTGAGCAGTTCTTC
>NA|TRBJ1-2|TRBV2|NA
CASSEVGGTYGYTF
TGTGCCAGCAGTGAAGTCGGGGGTACCTATGGCTACACCTTC
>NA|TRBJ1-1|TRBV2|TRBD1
CASSGQGVAEAFF
TGTGCCAGCAGTGGACAGGGAGTTGCTGAAGCTTTCTTT
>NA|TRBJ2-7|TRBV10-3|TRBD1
CAITSGQGLNEQYF
TGTGCCATCACCTCCGGACAGGGGCTGAACGAGCAGTACTTC
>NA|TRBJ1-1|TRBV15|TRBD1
CATSRGGQGFTEAFF
TGTGCCACCAGCAGAGGGGGACAGGGGTTCACTGAAGCTTTCTTT
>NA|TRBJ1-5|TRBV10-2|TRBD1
CASSDLGQGNQPQHF
TGCGCCAGCAGTGACCTGGGACAGGGGAATCAGCCCCAGCATTTT
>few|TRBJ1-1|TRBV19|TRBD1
CASSMPTGQMNTEAFF
TGTGCCAGTAGTATGCCGACAGGGCAGATGAACACTGAAGCTTTCTTT
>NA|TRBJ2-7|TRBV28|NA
CASSFTGMAYEQYF
TGTGCCAGCAGCTTCACAGGGATGGCCTACGAGCAGTACTTC
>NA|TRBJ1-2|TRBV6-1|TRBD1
CATPTGGSNYGYTF
TGTGCCACCCCGACAGGGGGAAGTAACTATGGCTACACCTTC
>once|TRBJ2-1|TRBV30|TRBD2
CAWSGMTSGGSEQFF
TGTGCCTGGAGCGGTATGACTAGCGGGGGGAGTGAGCAGTTCTTC
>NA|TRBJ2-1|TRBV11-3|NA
CASSLQGFSNEQFF
TGTGCCAGCAGCTTACAGGGGTTTAGTAATGAGCAGTTCTTC
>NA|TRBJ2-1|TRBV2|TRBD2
CASSLAGGSYNEQFF
TGTGCCAGCAGCTTAGCGGGAGGGTCCTACAATGAGCAGTTCTTC
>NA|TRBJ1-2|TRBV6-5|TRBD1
CASSYSVTGSYGYTF
TGTGCTAGCAGTTACTCGGTGACAGGGAGCTATGGCTACACCTTC
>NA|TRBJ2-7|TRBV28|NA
CASSPQGHYEQYF
TGTGCCAGCAGTCCCCAGGGGCACTACGAGCAGTACTTC
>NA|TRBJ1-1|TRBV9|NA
CASSPWNTEAFF
TGTGCCAGCAGCCCCTGGAACACTGAAGCTTTCTTT
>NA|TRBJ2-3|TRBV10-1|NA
CASSESESPDTQYF
TGCGCCAGCAGCGAGTCAGAGTCCCCAGATACGCAGTATTTT
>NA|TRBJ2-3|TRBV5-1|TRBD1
CASSFGTGYTDTQYF
TGCGCCAGCAGCTTTGGGACAGGGTACACAGATACGCAGTATTTT
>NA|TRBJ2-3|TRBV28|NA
CASSFAGSTDTQYF
TGTGCCAGCAGTTTCGCCGGGTCCACAGATACGCAGTATTTT
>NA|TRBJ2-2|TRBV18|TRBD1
CASSPYSGGNTGELFF
TGTGCCAGCTCACCATATTCAGGGGGCAACACCGGGGAGCTGTTTTTT
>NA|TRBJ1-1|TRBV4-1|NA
CASSLRISRVSAYTEAFF
TGCGCCAGCAGCTTGAGAATATCCCGAGTTTCCGCTTACACTGAAGCTTTCTTT
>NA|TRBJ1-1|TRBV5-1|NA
CASNQGAGVEAFF
TGCGCCAGTAACCAGGGTGCGGGGGTTGAAGCTTTCTTT
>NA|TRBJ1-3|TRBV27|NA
CASSPQSSGNTIYF
TGTGCCAGCAGTCCACAGAGCTCTGGAAACACCATATATTTT
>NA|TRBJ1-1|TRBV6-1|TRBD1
CASSGDRGTEAFF
TGTGCCAGCAGTGGGGACAGGGGGACTGAAGCTTTCTTT
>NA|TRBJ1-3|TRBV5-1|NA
CASSPTTGSGNTIYF
TGCGCCAGCAGCCCCACTACAGGCTCTGGAAACACCATATATTTT
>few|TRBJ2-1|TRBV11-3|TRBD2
CASSFSSGSGWDEQFF
TGTGCCAGCAGCTTTTCTAGCGGGAGCGGTTGGGACGAGCAGTTCTTC
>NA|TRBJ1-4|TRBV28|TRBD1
CASKNRGEGEKLFF
TGTGCCAGCAAAAACAGGGGCGAAGGTGAAAAACTGTTTTTT
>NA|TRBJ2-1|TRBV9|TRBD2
CASSGGPGGWEQFF
TGTGCCAGCAGCGGGGGTCCGGGAGGTTGGGAGCAGTTCTTC
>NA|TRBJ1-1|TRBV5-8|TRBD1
CASSSQGSTEAFF
TGTGCCAGCAGCTCACAGGGGAGCACTGAAGCTTTCTTT
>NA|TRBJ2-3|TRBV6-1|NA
CASSDARQANTGTQYF
TGTGCCAGCAGTGACGCCCGACAAGCTAACACAGGCACGCAGTATTTT
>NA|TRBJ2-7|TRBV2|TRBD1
CASSEADRVYSHEQYF
TGTGCCAGCAGTGAAGCTGACAGGGTATACTCCCACGAGCAGTACTTC
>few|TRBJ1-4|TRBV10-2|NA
CASSEPGMSEKLFF
TGCGCCAGCAGTGAGCCAGGAATGAGTGAAAAACTGTTTTTT
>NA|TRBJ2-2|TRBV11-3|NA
CASSLDLTGELFF
TGTGCCAGCAGCTTAGACTTGACCGGGGAGCTGTTTTTT
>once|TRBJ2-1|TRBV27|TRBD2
CASSQGLAGAYNEQFF
TGTGCCAGCAGTCAGGGACTAGCGGGAGCCTACAATGAGCAGTTCTTC
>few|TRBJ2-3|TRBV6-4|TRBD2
CASSQLAGGTDTQYF
TGTGCCAGCAGTCAACTAGCGGGGGGAACGGATACGCAGTATTTT
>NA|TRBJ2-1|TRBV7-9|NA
CASSLSGGHYNEQFF
TGTGCCAGCAGCTTATCAGGCGGGCACTACAATGAGCAGTTCTTC
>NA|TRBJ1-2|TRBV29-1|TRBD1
CSVAPRTGAYGYTF
TGCAGCGTTGCCCCCCGGACAGGGGCCTATGGCTACACCTTC
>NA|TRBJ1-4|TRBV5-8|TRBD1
CASSWGQADHEKLFF
TGTGCCAGCAGCTGGGGACAGGCCGACCATGAAAAACTGTTTTTT
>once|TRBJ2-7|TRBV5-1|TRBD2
CASSLVVAGSYEQYF
TGCGCCAGCAGCTTGGTGGTAGCGGGGTCCTACGAGCAGTACTTC
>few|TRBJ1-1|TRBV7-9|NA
CASSLTGEAFF
TGTGCCAGCAGCTTGACGGGAGAAGCTTTCTTT
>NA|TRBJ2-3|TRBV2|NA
CASSRENTDTQYF
TGTGCCAGCAGTAGGGAGAACACAGATACGCAGTATTTT
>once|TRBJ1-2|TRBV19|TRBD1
CASRGQGLAYGYTF
TGTGCCAGTAGAGGACAGGGTTTAGCCTATGGCTACACCTTC
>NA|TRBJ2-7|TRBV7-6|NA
CASSLESGAYEQYF
TGTGCCAGCAGCTTAGAATCTGGAGCCTACGAGCAGTACTTC
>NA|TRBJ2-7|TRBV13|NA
CASSPGLSYEQYF
TGTGCCAGCAGCCCAGGACTTTCCTACGAGCAGTACTTC
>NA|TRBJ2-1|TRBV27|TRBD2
CASSPRGLALYNEQFF
TGTGCCAGCAGTCCCCGGGGACTAGCTTTATACAATGAGCAGTTCTTC
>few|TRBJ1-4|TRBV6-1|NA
CASSETGIREKLFF
TGTGCCAGCAGTGAAACAGGGATACGAGAAAAACTGTTTTTT